This is a list of T cell receptor beta chains from one sample in a study of shared clonotypes between healthy human individuals. TCRdb's copy holds only in-frame clones and misses some; the assay was immunoSEQ multiplex PCR. Of 2 million to 2.5 million clones listed, about nine tenths are singletons. The sample was naive CD4+ T cells from PBMCs. The receptors shown here come from a man between 18 and 35 years old in good health. Some clones in this sample may be carry-over from other donors' samples. Each CDR3 is given with its conserved first and last residue. A D gene is named only where the DNA matches it firmly. Expanded clones get a size class; other rows say once, few or many, or leave the size out.

CDR3aa | CDR3nt | len | v_gene | d_gene | abundance | j_gene
CASRGKHRGMQWQFF | TGTGCCAGCAGGGGAAAACACCGAGGGATGCAGTGGCAGTTCTTC | 15 | TRBV6-1 | . | . | TRBJ2-1
CASSYSSSNQPQHF | TGTGCCAGCAGTTACTCGAGTAGCAATCAGCCCCAGCATTTT | 14 | TRBV6-5 | . | . | TRBJ1-5
CASRVRDGGTEAFF | TGTGCCAGCAGGGTCCGGGACGGGGGGACTGAAGCTTTCTTT | 14 | TRBV28 | . | few | TRBJ1-1
CASSLGGGPPLDGYTF | TGTGCCAGCAGCTTAGGCGGCGGCCCCCCCCTAGATGGCTACACCTTC | 16 | TRBV5-5 | . | once | TRBJ1-2
CASSPTGSEKLFF | TGTGCCAGCAGTCCGACAGGGTCTGAAAAACTGTTTTTT | 13 | TRBV6-6 | TRBD1 | once | TRBJ1-4
CASSTTGALNTGELFF | TGTGCCAGCAGCACGACAGGGGCCCTGAACACCGGGGAGCTGTTTTTT | 16 | TRBV5-4 | TRBD1 | once | TRBJ2-2
CASNWAGSSYNEQFF | TGTGCCAGCAACTGGGCAGGGAGCTCCTACAATGAGCAGTTCTTC | 15 | TRBV7-2 | . | . | TRBJ2-1
CASSPTSGRTTDTQYF | TGCGCCAGCAGTCCGACTAGCGGGAGGACCACAGATACGCAGTATTTT | 16 | TRBV10-2 | TRBD2 | . | TRBJ2-3
CSVLPGSVAFF | TGCAGCGTTCTTCCGGGTTCGGTAGCTTTCTTT | 11 | TRBV29-1 | . | . | TRBJ1-1
CASSPDGQGYQPQHF | TGTGCCAGCAGCCCAGACGGACAGGGATATCAGCCCCAGCATTTT | 15 | TRBV7-9 | TRBD1 | . | TRBJ1-5
CASSPTPVNTEAFF | TGTGCCAGCTCACCGACCCCTGTGAACACTGAAGCTTTCTTT | 14 | TRBV18 | . | . | TRBJ1-1
CSAPIYNEQFF | TGCAGTGCCCCAATTTACAATGAGCAGTTCTTC | 11 | TRBV20-1 | . | . | TRBJ2-1
CASSLGQGRGNTIYF | TGTGCCAGCAGCCTAGGACAGGGGCGCGGAAACACCATATATTTT | 15 | TRBV11-2 | TRBD1 | . | TRBJ1-3
CASSERAGRNEQYF | TGTGCCAGCAGTGAACGGGCAGGGAGGAACGAGCAGTACTTC | 14 | TRBV2 | . | once | TRBJ2-7
CASSFLAGGPDTQYF | TGCGCCAGCAGCTTCCTAGCGGGAGGGCCAGATACGCAGTATTTT | 15 | TRBV5-1 | TRBD2 | . | TRBJ2-3
CASSEGHAPSISQYF | TGTGCCAGCAGTGAAGGCCATGCCCCGTCAATATCGCAGTATTTT | 15 | TRBV6-1 | . | . | TRBJ2-3
CASSSIGQGRIYTF | TGTGCCAGCAGTTCCATCGGACAGGGGAGGATCTACACCTTC | 14 | TRBV28 | TRBD1 | . | TRBJ1-2